A selection of T cell receptor beta chains follows, all from one sample in a study of blood T cells in healthy people across ages. TCRdb re-called the 5' RACE reads through MiXCR, storing one row per CDR3 protein. The sample consists of 1.8 million or so distinct CDR3 sequences, about two fifths of them appearing once. Sequenced input: blood. These receptors all stem from a human donor in good health. Both conserved end residues are part of each CDR3. The D gene is left open where the match is weak. Clone size appears in some rows only: once, few, many, or a class for an expanded clone.

D gene: -
CDR3 length: 14
J gene: TRBJ2-5
clone size: -
V gene: TRBV2
CDR3 protein: CAIKKGTAQETQYF
CDR3 DNA: TGTGCCATCAAGAAAGGCACAGCCCAAGAGACCCAGTACTTC

D gene: -
CDR3 length: 13
J gene: TRBJ1-2
clone size: -
V gene: TRBV6-1
CDR3 protein: CAAAWGANYGYTF
CDR3 DNA: TGTGCCGCGGCTTGGGGAGCTAACTATGGCTACACCTTC

D gene: -
CDR3 length: 17
J gene: TRBJ2-2
clone size: -
V gene: TRBV15
CDR3 protein: CATSRPPNSFYTGELFF
CDR3 DNA: TGTGCCACCAGCAGACCTCCCAATTCCTTCTACACCGGGGAGCTGTTTTTT

D gene: TRBD1
CDR3 length: 16
J gene: TRBJ1-2
clone size: -
V gene: TRBV19
CDR3 protein: CASSVQRQGATYGYTF
CDR3 DNA: TGTGCCAGTAGTGTCCAAAGACAGGGGGCGACCTATGGCTACACCTTC

D gene: -
CDR3 length: 16
J gene: TRBJ2-3
clone size: -
V gene: TRBV14
CDR3 protein: CACSPVGTKHTDTQYF
CDR3 DNA: TGTGCCTGCAGCCCCGTGGGCACCAAACACACAGATACGCAGTATTTT

D gene: -
CDR3 length: 12
J gene: TRBJ2-1
clone size: -
V gene: TRBV6-4
CDR3 protein: CASSDSENEQFF
CDR3 DNA: TGTGCCAGCAGTGACAGTGAAAATGAGCAGTTCTTC

D gene: -
CDR3 length: 15
J gene: TRBJ2-7
clone size: -
V gene: TRBV7-2
CDR3 protein: CASSLAAGTHYEQYF
CDR3 DNA: TGTGCCAGCAGCTTAGCGGCAGGGACGCACTACGAGCAGTACTTC

D gene: -
CDR3 length: 14
J gene: TRBJ2-7
clone size: -
V gene: TRBV13
CDR3 protein: CASSLAETNYEQYF
CDR3 DNA: TGTGCCAGCAGCTTAGCAGAGACTAACTACGAGCAGTACTTC

D gene: -
CDR3 length: 17
J gene: TRBJ2-6
clone size: few
V gene: TRBV9
CDR3 protein: CASSYPRAAKGANVLTF
CDR3 DNA: TGTGCCAGCAGCTACCCTAGGGCGGCCAAAGGGGCCAACGTCCTGACTTTC

D gene: TRBD1
CDR3 length: 14
J gene: TRBJ1-4
clone size: -
V gene: TRBV20-1
CDR3 protein: CSAELFKGQEKLFF
CDR3 DNA: TGCAGTGCCGAATTATTTAAGGGACAGGAAAAACTGTTTTTT

D gene: -
CDR3 length: 14
J gene: TRBJ2-7
clone size: -
V gene: TRBV20-1
CDR3 protein: CSARVGGRVYEQYF
CDR3 DNA: TGCAGTGCTAGAGTCGGGGGGCGCGTCTACGAGCAGTACTTC

D gene: -
CDR3 length: 14
J gene: TRBJ1-1
clone size: -
V gene: TRBV27
CDR3 protein: CASSLPAPAVEAFF
CDR3 DNA: TGTGCCAGCAGTCTTCCAGCCCCCGCAGTTGAAGCTTTCTTT

D gene: -
CDR3 length: 17
J gene: TRBJ1-6
clone size: -
V gene: TRBV7-3
CDR3 protein: CASSLYASGSYNSPLHF
CDR3 DNA: TGTGCCAGCAGCTTATACGCCTCAGGCTCCTATAATTCACCCCTCCACTTT

D gene: TRBD1
CDR3 length: 16
J gene: TRBJ2-1
clone size: -
V gene: TRBV4-2
CDR3 protein: CASSQDSQGVDNEQFF
CDR3 DNA: TGTGCCAGCAGCCAAGATAGCCAGGGGGTGGACAATGAGCAGTTCTTC

D gene: -
CDR3 length: 14
J gene: TRBJ2-7
clone size: -
V gene: TRBV20-1
CDR3 protein: CSARDAAVGYEQYF
CDR3 DNA: TGCAGTGCTAGAGATGCGGCAGTCGGCTACGAGCAGTACTTC

D gene: TRBD1
CDR3 length: 14
J gene: TRBJ1-5
clone size: -
V gene: TRBV6-5
CDR3 protein: CASRSTGGNQPLHF
CDR3 DNA: TGTGCCAGCAGATCCACAGGGGGGAATCAGCCCCTGCATTTT

D gene: -
CDR3 length: 14
J gene: TRBJ2-2
clone size: -
V gene: TRBV2
CDR3 protein: CASRRTETTGELFF
CDR3 DNA: TGTGCCAGCAGAAGGACAGAAACTACCGGGGAGCTGTTTTTT

D gene: -
CDR3 length: 13
J gene: TRBJ1-1
clone size: -
V gene: TRBV12-3/TRBV12-4
CDR3 protein: CASSGRANTEAFF
CDR3 DNA: TGTGCCAGCAGTGGGCGGGCGAACACTGAAGCTTTCTTT

D gene: TRBD1
CDR3 length: 15
J gene: TRBJ2-1
clone size: many
V gene: TRBV18
CDR3 protein: CASSSRTGAGDEQFF
CDR3 DNA: TGTGCCAGCTCAAGCCGGACAGGGGCCGGGGATGAGCAGTTCTTC

D gene: -
CDR3 length: 18
J gene: TRBJ2-1
clone size: -
V gene: TRBV11-2
CDR3 protein: CASSLLIPGARSSYEQFF
CDR3 DNA: TGTGCCAGCAGCTTATTGATTCCGGGGGCACGAAGCTCCTACGAGCAGTTCTTC

D gene: -
CDR3 length: 15
J gene: TRBJ1-2
clone size: -
V gene: TRBV27
CDR3 protein: CASSLSKVYLDGYTF
CDR3 DNA: TGTGCCAGCAGTTTATCGAAGGTATACCTTGATGGCTACACCTTC

D gene: -
CDR3 length: 14
J gene: TRBJ2-1
clone size: -
V gene: TRBV4-2
CDR3 protein: CASSQEDANNEQFF
CDR3 DNA: TGTGCCAGCAGCCAAGAAGATGCAAACAATGAGCAGTTCTTC

D gene: TRBD2
CDR3 length: 16
J gene: TRBJ2-1
clone size: -
V gene: TRBV20-1
CDR3 protein: CSARVPGGASYNEQFF
CDR3 DNA: TGCAGTGCTAGAGTTCCGGGGGGGGCCTCCTACAATGAGCAGTTCTTC

D gene: -
CDR3 length: 16
J gene: TRBJ2-3
clone size: few
V gene: TRBV4-3
CDR3 protein: CASSQDRGTRTDTQYF
CDR3 DNA: TGCGCCAGCAGCCAAGATAGGGGGACACGCACAGATACGCAGTATTTT

D gene: TRBD1
CDR3 length: 15
J gene: TRBJ2-1
clone size: -
V gene: TRBV6-5
CDR3 protein: CASSYQVGTVDEQFF
CDR3 DNA: TGTGCCAGCAGTTATCAAGTCGGGACAGTCGATGAGCAGTTCTTC